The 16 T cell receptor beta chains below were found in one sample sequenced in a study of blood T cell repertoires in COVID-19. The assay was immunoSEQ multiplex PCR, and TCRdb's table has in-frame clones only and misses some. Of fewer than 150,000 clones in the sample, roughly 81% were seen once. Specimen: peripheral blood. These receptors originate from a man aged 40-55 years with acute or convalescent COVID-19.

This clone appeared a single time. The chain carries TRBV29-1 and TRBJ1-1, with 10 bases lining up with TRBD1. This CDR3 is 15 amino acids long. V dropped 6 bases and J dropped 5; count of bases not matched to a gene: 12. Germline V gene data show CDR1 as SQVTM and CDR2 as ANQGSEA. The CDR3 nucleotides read TGCAGCGTCGCCGGACAGGGGGGAGTGTATACTGAAGCTTTCTTT. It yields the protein CSVAGQGGVYTEAFF.

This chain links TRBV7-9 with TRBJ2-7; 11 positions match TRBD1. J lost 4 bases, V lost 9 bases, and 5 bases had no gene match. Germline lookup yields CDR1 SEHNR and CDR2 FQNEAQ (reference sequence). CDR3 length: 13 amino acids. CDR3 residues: CASSGTGGYEQYF. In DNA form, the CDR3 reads TGTGCCAGTTCCGGGACAGGGGGGTACGAGCAGTACTTC.

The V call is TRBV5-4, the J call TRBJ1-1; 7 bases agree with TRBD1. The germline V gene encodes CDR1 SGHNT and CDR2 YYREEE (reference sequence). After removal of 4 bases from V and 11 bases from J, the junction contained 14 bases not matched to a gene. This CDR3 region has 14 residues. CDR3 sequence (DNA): TGTGCCAGCAGCCTGACAGGGACGGGGGATTACGCTTTCTTT. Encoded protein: CASSLTGTGDYAFF.

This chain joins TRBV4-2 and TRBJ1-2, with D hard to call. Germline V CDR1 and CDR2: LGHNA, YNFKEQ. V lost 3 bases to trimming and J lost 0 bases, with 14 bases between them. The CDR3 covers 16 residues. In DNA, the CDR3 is TGTGCCAGCAGCCAGTCGCTGGGCAGCCCTAACTATGGCTACACCTTC. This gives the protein CASSQSLGSPNYGYTF.

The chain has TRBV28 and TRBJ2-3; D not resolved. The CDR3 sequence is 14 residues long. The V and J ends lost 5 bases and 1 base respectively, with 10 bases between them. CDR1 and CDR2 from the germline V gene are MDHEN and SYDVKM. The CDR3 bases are TGTGCCAGCAGTCCCAGGTCCGGCACAGATACGCAGTATTTT. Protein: CASSPRSGTDTQYF.

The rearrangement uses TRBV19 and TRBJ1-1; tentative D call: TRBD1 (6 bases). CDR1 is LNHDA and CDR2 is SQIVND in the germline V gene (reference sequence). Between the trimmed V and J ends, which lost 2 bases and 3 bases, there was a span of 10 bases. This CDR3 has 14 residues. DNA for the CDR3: TGTGCCAGTAGTATATATTCAGGGGACACTGAAGCTTTCTTT. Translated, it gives CASSIYSGDTEAFF.

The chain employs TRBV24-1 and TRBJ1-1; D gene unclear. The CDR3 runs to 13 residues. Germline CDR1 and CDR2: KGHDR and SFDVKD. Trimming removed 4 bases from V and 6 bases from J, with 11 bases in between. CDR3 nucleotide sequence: TGTGCCACCAGTGACGCACCCGGGGCTGAAGCTTTCTTT. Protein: CATSDAPGAEAFF.

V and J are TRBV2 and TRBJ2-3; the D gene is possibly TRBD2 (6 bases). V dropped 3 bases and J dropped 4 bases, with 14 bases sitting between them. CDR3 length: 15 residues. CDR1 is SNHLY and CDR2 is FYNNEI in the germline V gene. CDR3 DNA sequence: TGTGCCAGCAGTGACAGGGACTCCCCCGCAGATACGCAGTATTTT. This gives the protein CASSDRDSPADTQYF.

This CDR3 reads CASSHGGLEAFF. As DNA, the CDR3 is TGTGCCAGCAGCCACGGAGGGCTTGAAGCTTTCTTT. The V and J genes are TRBV14 and TRBJ1-1; D gene uncertain. Germline loops: CDR1 SGHDN, CDR2 FVKESK. The CDR3 contains 12 residues. The V gene lost 3 bases and the J gene lost 7 bases, with 9 bases spanning the gap.

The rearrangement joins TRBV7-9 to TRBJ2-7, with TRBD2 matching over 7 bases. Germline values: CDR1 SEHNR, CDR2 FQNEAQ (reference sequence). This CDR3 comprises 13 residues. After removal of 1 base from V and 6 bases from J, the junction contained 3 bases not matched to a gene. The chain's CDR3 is CASSLVAGVEQYF. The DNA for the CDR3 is TGTGCCAGCAGCTTAGTGGCGGGGGTCGAGCAGTACTTC.

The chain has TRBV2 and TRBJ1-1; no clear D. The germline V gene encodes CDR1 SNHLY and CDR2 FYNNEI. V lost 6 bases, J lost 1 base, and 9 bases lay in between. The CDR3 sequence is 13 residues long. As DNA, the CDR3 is TGTGCCAGCAGCCCCGACTGGAACACTGAAGCTTTCTTT. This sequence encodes CASSPDWNTEAFF. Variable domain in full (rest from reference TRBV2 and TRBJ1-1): EPEVTQTPSHQVTQMGQEVILRCVPISNHLYFYWYRQILGQKVEFLVSFYNNEISEKSEIFDDQFSVERPDGSNFTLKIRSTKLEDSAMYFCASSPDWNTEAFFGQGTRLTVV.

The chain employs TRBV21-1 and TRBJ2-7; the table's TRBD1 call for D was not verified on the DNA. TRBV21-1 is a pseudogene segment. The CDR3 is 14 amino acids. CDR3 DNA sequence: TGTGCCAGCAGCAAAGATAGGGGCTTGGGCGAGCAGTACTTC. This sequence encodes CASSKDRGLGEQYF.

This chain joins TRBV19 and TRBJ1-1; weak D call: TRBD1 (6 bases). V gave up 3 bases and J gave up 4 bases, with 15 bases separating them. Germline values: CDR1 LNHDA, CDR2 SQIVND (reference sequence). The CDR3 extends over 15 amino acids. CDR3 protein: CASSIGARGSTEAFF. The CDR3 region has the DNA TGTGCCAGTAGTATCGGTGCAAGGGGGAGCACTGAAGCTTTCTTT.

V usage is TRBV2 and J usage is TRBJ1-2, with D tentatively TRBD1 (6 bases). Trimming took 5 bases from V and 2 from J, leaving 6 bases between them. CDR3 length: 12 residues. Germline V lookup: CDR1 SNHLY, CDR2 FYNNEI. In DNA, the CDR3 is TGTGCCAGCAGTACAGGGAACTATGGCTACACCTTC. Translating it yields CASSTGNYGYTF.

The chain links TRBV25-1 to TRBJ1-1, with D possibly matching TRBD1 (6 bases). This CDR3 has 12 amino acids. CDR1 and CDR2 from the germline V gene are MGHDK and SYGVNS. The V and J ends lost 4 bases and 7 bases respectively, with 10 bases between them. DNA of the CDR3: TGTGCCAGCAGTGCCTTCAGGGGTGAAGCTTTCTTT. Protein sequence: CASSAFRGEAFF.

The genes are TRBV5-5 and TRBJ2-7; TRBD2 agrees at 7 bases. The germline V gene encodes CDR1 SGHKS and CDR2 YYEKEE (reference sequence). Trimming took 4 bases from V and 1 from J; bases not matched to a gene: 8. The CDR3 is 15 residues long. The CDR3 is CASSVGDYWSYEQYF. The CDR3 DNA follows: TGTGCCAGCAGCGTTGGGGACTATTGGTCCTACGAGCAGTACTTC.